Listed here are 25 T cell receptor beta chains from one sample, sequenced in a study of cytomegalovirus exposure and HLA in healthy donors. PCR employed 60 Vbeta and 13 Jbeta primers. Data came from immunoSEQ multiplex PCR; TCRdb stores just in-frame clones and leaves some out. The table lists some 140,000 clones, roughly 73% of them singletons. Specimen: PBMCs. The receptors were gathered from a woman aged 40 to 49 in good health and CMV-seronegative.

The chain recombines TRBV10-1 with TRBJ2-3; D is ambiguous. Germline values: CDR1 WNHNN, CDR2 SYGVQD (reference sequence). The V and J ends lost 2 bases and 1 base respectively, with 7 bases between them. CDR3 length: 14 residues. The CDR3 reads CASSEGLGTDTQYF. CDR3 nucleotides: TGCGCCAGCAGTGAGGGGCTTGGCACAGATACGCAGTATTTT.

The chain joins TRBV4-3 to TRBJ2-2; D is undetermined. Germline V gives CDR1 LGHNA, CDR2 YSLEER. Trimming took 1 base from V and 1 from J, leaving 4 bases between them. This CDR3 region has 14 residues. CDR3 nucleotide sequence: TGCGCCAGCAGCCAAGTTCAGAACACCGGGGAGCTGTTTTTT. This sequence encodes CASSQVQNTGELFF.

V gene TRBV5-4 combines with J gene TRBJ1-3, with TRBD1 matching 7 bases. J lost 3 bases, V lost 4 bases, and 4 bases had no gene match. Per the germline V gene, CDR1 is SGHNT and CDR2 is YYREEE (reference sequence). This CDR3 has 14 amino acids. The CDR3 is CASSLTGFGNTIYF. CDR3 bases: TGTGCCAGCAGCCTGACAGGGTTTGGAAACACCATATATTTT.

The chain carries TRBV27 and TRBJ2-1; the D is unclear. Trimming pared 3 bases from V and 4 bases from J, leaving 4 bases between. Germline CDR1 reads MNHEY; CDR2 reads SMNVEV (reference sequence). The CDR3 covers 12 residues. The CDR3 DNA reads TGTGCCAGCAGTTTCGGGTACAATGAGCAGTTCTTC. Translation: CASSFGYNEQFF.

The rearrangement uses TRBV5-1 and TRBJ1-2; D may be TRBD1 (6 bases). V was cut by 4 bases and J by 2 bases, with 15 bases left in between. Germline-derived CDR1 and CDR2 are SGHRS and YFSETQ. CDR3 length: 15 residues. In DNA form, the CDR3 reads TGCGCCAGCAGCCTATACACTACAGGGAACTATGGCTACACCTTC. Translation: CASSLYTTGNYGYTF. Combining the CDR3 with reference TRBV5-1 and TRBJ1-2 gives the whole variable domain KAGVTQTPRYLIKTRGQQVTLSCSPISGHRSVSWYQQTPGQGLQFLFEYFSETQRNKGNFPGRFSGRQFSNSRSEMNVSTLELGDSALYLCASSLYTTGNYGYTFGSGTRLTVV.

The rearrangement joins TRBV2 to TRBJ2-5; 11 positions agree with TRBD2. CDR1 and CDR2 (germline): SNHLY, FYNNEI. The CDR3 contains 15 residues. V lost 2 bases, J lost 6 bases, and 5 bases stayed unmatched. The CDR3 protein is CASSELAGGIKTQYF. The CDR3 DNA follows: TGTGCCAGCAGTGAACTAGCGGGGGGCATAAAGACCCAGTACTTC. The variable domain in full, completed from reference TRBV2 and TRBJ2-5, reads EPEVTQTPSHQVTQMGQEVILRCVPISNHLYFYWYRQILGQKVEFLVSFYNNEISEKSEIFDDQFSVERPDGSNFTLKIRSTKLEDSAMYFCASSELAGGIKTQYFGPGTRLLVL.

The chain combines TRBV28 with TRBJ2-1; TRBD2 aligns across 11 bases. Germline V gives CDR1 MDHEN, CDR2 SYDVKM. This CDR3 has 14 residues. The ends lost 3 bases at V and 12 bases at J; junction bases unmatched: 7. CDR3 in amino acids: CASSLVAGGLGQFF. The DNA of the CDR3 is TGTGCCAGCAGTTTGGTAGCGGGGGGGCTGGGGCAGTTCTTC.

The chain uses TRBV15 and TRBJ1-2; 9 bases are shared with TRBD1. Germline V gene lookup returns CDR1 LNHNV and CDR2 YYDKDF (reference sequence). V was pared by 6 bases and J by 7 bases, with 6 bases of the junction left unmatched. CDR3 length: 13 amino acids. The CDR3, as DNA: TGTGCCACCAGTACAGGGGGCGCGAGTGGCTACACCTTC. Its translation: CATSTGGASGYTF.

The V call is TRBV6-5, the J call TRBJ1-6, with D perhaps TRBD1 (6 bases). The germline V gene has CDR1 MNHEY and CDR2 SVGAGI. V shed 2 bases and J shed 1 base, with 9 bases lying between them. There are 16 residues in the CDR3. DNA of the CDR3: TGTGCCAGCAGTTACGGCAGGGGTTCCTATAATTCACCCCTCCACTTT. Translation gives CASSYGRGSYNSPLHF.

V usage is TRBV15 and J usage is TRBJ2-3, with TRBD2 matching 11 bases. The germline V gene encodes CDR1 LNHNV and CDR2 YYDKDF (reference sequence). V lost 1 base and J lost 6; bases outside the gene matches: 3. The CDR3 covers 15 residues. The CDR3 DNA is TGTGCCACCAGCAGAGGACTAGCGGGGACGGATACGCAGTATTTT. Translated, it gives CATSRGLAGTDTQYF.

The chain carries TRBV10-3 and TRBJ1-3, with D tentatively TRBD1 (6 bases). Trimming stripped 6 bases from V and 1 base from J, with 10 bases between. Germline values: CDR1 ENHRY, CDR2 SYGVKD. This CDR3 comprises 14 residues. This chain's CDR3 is CAIREQGSGNTIYF. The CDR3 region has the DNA TGTGCCATCAGAGAACAGGGTTCTGGAAACACCATATATTTT.

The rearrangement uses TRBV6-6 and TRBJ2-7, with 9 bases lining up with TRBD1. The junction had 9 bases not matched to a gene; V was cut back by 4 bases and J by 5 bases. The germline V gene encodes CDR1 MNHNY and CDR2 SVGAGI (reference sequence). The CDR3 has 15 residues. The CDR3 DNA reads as TGTGCCAGCAGTTCCCCGGGACAGGGCCACCACGAGCAGTACTTC. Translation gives CASSSPGQGHHEQYF.

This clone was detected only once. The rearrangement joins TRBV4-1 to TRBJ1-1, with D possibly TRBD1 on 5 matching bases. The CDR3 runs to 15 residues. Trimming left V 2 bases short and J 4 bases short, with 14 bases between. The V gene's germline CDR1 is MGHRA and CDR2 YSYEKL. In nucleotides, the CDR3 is TGCGCCAGCAGCCAATCTTTCGGGGGGGGCACTGAAGCTTTCTTT. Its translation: CASSQSFGGGTEAFF.

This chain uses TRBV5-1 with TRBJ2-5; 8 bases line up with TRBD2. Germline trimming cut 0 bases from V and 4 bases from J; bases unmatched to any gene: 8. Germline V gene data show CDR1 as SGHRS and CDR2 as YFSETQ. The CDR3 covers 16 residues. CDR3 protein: CASSLAGSGGGETQYF. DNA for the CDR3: TGCGCCAGCAGCTTGGCGGGCAGCGGGGGAGGAGAGACCCAGTACTTC.

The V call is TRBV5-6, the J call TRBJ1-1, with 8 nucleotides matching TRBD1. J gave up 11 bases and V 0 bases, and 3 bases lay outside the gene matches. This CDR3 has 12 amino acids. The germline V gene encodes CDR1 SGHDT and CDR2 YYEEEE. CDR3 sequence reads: CASSLAGQAAFF. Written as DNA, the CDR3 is TGTGCCAGCAGCTTGGCGGGACAGGCTGCTTTCTTT.

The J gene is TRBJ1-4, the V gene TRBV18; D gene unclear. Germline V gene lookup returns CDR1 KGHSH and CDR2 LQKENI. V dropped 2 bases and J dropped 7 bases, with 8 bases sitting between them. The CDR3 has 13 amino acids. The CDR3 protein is CASSPRRFEKLFF. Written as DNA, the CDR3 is TGTGCCAGCTCACCAAGGCGGTTTGAAAAACTGTTTTTT.

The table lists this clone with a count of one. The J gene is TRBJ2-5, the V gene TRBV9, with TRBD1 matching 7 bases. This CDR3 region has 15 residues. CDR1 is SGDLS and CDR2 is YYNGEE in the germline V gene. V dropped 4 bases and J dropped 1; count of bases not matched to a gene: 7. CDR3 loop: CASSKGQAVQETQYF. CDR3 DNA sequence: TGTGCCAGCAGCAAAGGACAGGCGGTCCAAGAGACCCAGTACTTC.

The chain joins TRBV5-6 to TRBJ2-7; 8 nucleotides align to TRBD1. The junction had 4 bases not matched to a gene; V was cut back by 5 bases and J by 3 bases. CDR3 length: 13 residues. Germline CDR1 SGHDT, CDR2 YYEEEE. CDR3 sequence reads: CASSSGQGYEQYV. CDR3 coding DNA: TGTGCCAGCAGTTCAGGACAGGGCTACGAGCAGTACGTC.

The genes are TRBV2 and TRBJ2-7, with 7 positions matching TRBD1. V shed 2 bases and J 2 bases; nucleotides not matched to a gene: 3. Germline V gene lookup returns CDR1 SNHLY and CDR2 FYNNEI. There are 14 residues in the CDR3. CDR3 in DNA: TGTGCCAGCAGTGAACAGGGACAGACCTACGAGCAGTACTTC. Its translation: CASSEQGQTYEQYF.

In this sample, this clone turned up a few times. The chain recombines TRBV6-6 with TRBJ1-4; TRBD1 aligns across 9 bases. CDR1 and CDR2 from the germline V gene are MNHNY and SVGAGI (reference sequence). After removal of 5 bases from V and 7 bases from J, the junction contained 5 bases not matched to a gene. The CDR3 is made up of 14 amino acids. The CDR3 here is CASSTGTGREKLFF. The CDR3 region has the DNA TGTGCCAGCAGTACCGGGACAGGGCGTGAAAAACTGTTTTTT.

CDR3 DNA: TGTGCCAGCAGTGAAATTTCGGGGGGCGCATATGGCTACACCTTC. Its protein is CASSEISGGAYGYTF. V is TRBV6-1 and J is TRBJ1-2; D may be TRBD1 (6 bases). The CDR3 runs to 15 residues. Trimming cost V 2 bases and J 5 bases, with 15 bases left between them. The germline V gene has CDR1 MNHNS and CDR2 SASEGT.

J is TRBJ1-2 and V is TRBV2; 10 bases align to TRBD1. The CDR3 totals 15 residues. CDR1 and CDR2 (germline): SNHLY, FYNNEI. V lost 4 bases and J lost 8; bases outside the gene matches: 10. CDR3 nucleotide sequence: TGTGCCAGCAGTGTAGACAGGGGGCGCCTTTCGGGCTACACCTTC. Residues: CASSVDRGRLSGYTF. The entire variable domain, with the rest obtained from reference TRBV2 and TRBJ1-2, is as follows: EPEVTQTPSHQVTQMGQEVILRCVPISNHLYFYWYRQILGQKVEFLVSFYNNEISEKSEIFDDQFSVERPDGSNFTLKIRSTKLEDSAMYFCASSVDRGRLSGYTFGSGTRLTVV.

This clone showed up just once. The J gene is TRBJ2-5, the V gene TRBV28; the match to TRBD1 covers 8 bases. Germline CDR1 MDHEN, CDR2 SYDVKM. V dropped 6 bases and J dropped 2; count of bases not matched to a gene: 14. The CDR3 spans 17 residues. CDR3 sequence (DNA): TGTGCCAGCAGCAGAAATTTGAGGACAGGGAATCAAGAGACCCAGTACTTC. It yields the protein CASSRNLRTGNQETQYF.

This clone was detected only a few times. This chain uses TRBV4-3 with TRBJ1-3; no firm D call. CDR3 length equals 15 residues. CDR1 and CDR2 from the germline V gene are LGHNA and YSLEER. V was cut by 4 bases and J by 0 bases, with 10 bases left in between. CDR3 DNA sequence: TGCGCCAGCAGCCCGGAGGGAAGCTCTGGAAACACCATATATTTT. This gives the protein CASSPEGSSGNTIYF.

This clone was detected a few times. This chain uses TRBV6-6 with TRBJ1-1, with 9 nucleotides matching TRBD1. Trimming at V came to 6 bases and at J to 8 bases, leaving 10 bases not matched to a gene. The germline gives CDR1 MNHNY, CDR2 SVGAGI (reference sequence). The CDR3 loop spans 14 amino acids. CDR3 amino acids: CASRGQGSTLEAFF. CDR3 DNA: TGTGCCAGCAGGGGACAGGGATCCACTCTAGAAGCTTTCTTT.